A selection of T cell receptor beta chains follows, all from one sample in a study of T cell repertoires in cytomegalovirus infection. TCRdb independently ran MiXCR on the reads; one entry per CDR3 protein. Counted here are fewer than 550,000 distinct CDR3 sequences, around 11% occurring once; the ten biggest clones make up 10% to 13%. The sample consisted of PBMCs. The origin of the receptors is a human donor in good health (CMV status not recorded). Some clones in this sample may be carry-over from other donors' samples. The CDR3 runs from the conserved cysteine through the conserved F or W. The order of the fields is V gene, CDR3 length, CDR3 protein.

TRBV19 13 CAISGTANEKLFF
TRBV5-5 16 CASSLVDRTNTGELFF
TRBV2 14 CASSEMAANQPQHF
TRBV4-2 14 CASSQDIVDTEAFF
TRBV7-9 12 CASSLAVHGQYF
TRBV6-2/TRBV6-3 16 CASRQARLAGIYEQYF
TRBV5-6 15 CASSLVVGVTDTQYF
TRBV28 15 CASLGRGSSYNEQFF
TRBV18 15 CASSRVQGINEKLFF
TRBV12-3/TRBV12-4 15 CASSFGSPAKNIQYF
TRBV3-1 13 CATGTGGRNEQFF
TRBV5-6 15 CASSPGTGVNQPQHF
TRBV7-2 16 CASSLVRTGIPYEQYF
TRBV18 15 CASSLSGRIQETQYF
TRBV20-1 14 CSARIRTGIQPQHF
TRBV12-3/TRBV12-4 15 CASSPAGGQGVPQHF
TRBV9 15 CASSVEPSGAYEQYF
TRBV4-1 16 CASSQSGTGINQPQHF
TRBV6-2/TRBV6-3 12 CASSRGLAEQFF
TRBV7-9 14 CASSPPHRAWEQYF
TRBV28 14 CASTSGTGLYEQYF
TRBV29-1 14 CSVAPGSAGYEQYF
TRBV6-6 12 CASRQGTEKLFF
TRBV29-1 15 CSVSGPPGVQETQYF
TRBV7-8 15 CASSHRLAGYNEQFF
TRBV5-1 14 CASSPGGTMDIQYF
TRBV7-6 15 CASSATGSGANVLTF
TRBV10-3 17 CAISDPQGSGRNNEQFF
TRBV15 12 CATSRDLAVLTF
TRBV27 12 CASSFDRVGAFF
TRBV20-1 12 CSARGKETTQHF
TRBV5-4 15 CASSPSGRNTGELFF
TRBV27 16 CASSLSGRIFFYEQYF
TRBV3-1 14 CASSQGHGNQPQHF
TRBV7-9 20 CASRPPGTSGGTFVGNEQFF
TRBV12-3/TRBV12-4 14 CASSLKAGGQPQHF
TRBV5-6 13 CASSWGVSGEQFF
TRBV7-8 14 CASSWRVPNEKLFF
TRBV7-6 14 CASSSGGINYGYTF
TRBV29-1 13 CSVLSGGDYGYTF
TRBV12-3/TRBV12-4 11 CASILGGEAFF